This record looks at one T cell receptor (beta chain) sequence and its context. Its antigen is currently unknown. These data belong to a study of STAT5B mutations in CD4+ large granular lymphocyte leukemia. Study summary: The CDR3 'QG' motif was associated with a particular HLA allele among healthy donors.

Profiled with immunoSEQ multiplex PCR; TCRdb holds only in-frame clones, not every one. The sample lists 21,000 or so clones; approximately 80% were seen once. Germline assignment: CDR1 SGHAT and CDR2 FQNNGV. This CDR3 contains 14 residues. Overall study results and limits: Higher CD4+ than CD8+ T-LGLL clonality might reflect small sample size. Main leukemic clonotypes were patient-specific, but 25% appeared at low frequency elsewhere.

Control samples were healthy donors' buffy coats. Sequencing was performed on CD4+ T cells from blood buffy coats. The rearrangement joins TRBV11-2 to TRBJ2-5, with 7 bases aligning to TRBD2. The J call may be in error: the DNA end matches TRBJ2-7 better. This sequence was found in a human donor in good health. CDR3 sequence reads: CASSLEWTSYEQYF. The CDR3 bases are TGTGCCAGCAGCTTAGAGTGGACTAGCTACGAGCAGTACTTC.